This TCR beta chain was sequenced for a study of response to subunit inactivated influenza vaccine. Trimming cost V 5 bases and J 3 bases, with 6 bases left between them. The CDR3 consists of 12 residues. Germline V gene data show CDR1 as KGHDR and CDR2 as SFDVKD. Study results and caveats: There was a suggestion from the authors that each seasonal influenza vaccination recruits few new T cells.

MiXCR, run by TCRdb on the RT-PCR reads, gives a single entry per CDR3 protein. The sample shows roughly 460,000 distinct CDR3 sequences, around 9.9% of them seen only once. Ten or more counts support this clonotype. The antigen is undetermined. This receptor was obtained from a man aged 50-59 years who received an inactivated influenza vaccine. This chain links TRBV24-1 with TRBJ1-2, with D perhaps TRBD1 (5 bases). Sequenced here: PBMCs from blood, sampled 45 days after vaccination. CDR3 in DNA: TGTGCCACCAGTGTGGGGGACTATGGCTACACCTTC. This translates into CATSVGDYGYTF.